These T cell receptor beta chains were read from a single sample in a study of T cell responses to AZD1222 COVID-19 vaccine. Libraries were prepared by immunoSEQ multiplex PCR; TCRdb keeps only in-frame clonotypes and omits some of them. The sample has about 120,000 clones, roughly 91% seen once. Source: peripheral blood, taken 28 days after the second AZD1222 dose. The receptors stem from an adult who received the AZD1222 COVID-19 vaccine. Both conserved end residues are part of each CDR3. D genes are given only for firm matches. Size values are once, few and many counts, or a class for expanded clones, and some rows have none.

v_gene: TRBV3-1/TRBV3-2
len: 14
d_gene: -
j_gene: TRBJ1-5
abundance: -
CDR3aa: CASSQGSSNQPQHF
CDR3nt: TGTGCCAGCAGTCAAGGATCTAGCAATCAGCCCCAGCATTTT

v_gene: TRBV3-1/TRBV3-2
len: 16
d_gene: -
j_gene: TRBJ1-2
abundance: -
CDR3aa: CASSQIPRAPYYGYTF
CDR3nt: TGTGCCAGCAGCCAAATACCCAGGGCCCCATACTATGGCTACACCTTC

v_gene: TRBV11-2
len: 13
d_gene: -
j_gene: TRBJ2-6
abundance: -
CDR3aa: CASRNLGANVLTF
CDR3nt: TGTGCCAGCAGGAACCTTGGGGCCAACGTCCTGACTTTC

v_gene: TRBV11-2
len: 13
d_gene: TRBD1
j_gene: TRBJ1-1
abundance: -
CDR3aa: CASSRPGGTEAFF
CDR3nt: TGTGCCAGCAGCCGTCCAGGGGGCACTGAAGCTTTCTTT

v_gene: TRBV11-3
len: 15
d_gene: TRBD2
j_gene: TRBJ2-7
abundance: -
CDR3aa: CASSTEGTSDYERYF
CDR3nt: TGTGCCAGCAGCACCGAAGGGACTAGCGACTACGAGCGGTACTTC

v_gene: TRBV7-2
len: 15
d_gene: -
j_gene: TRBJ1-4
abundance: -
CDR3aa: CASSGTGSTNEKLFF
CDR3nt: TGTGCCAGCAGCGGCACAGGTTCAACTAATGAAAAACTGTTTTTT

v_gene: TRBV5-5
len: 15
d_gene: TRBD1
j_gene: TRBJ2-7
abundance: once
CDR3aa: CASSRGQTTGNEQYF
CDR3nt: TGTGCCAGCAGCCGGGGACAGACTACCGGGAACGAGCAGTACTTC

v_gene: TRBV19
len: 23
d_gene: TRBD2
j_gene: TRBJ2-1
abundance: -
CDR3aa: CASSIGRWGRGLPGTKGNNEQFF
CDR3nt: TGTGCCAGTAGTATAGGGCGCTGGGGGAGGGGCCTCCCCGGGACTAAGGGAAACAATGAGCAGTTCTTC

v_gene: TRBV6-5
len: 15
d_gene: -
j_gene: TRBJ2-1
abundance: -
CDR3aa: CASCNTIPGGSEQFF
CDR3nt: TGTGCCAGCTGCAATACCATACCCGGAGGGAGTGAGCAGTTCTTC

v_gene: TRBV19
len: 12
d_gene: -
j_gene: TRBJ1-1
abundance: few
CDR3aa: CASRVSNTEAFF
CDR3nt: TGTGCCAGTAGGGTCAGCAACACTGAAGCTTTCTTT

v_gene: TRBV3-1/TRBV3-2
len: 16
d_gene: TRBD2
j_gene: TRBJ2-7
abundance: -
CDR3aa: CASSPRLAGSPYEQYF
CDR3nt: TGTGCCAGCAGCCCCAGACTAGCGGGTTCCCCCTACGAGCAGTACTTC

v_gene: TRBV2
len: 14
d_gene: TRBD1
j_gene: TRBJ2-3
abundance: -
CDR3aa: CATATGGSTDTQYF
CDR3nt: TGTGCCACTGCGACAGGGGGTAGCACAGATACGCAGTATTTT

v_gene: TRBV27
len: 13
d_gene: -
j_gene: TRBJ2-1
abundance: -
CDR3aa: CASAGRIYNEQFF
CDR3nt: TGTGCCAGCGCCGGGCGGATTTACAATGAGCAGTTCTTC

v_gene: TRBV2
len: 12
d_gene: -
j_gene: TRBJ2-1
abundance: -
CDR3aa: CASPTGNNEQFF
CDR3nt: TGTGCCAGCCCGACGGGGAACAATGAGCAGTTCTTC

v_gene: TRBV27
len: 14
d_gene: -
j_gene: TRBJ2-5
abundance: -
CDR3aa: CASSLSFRGETQYF
CDR3nt: TGTGCCAGCAGTTTATCGTTCAGGGGAGAGACCCAGTACTTC

v_gene: TRBV2
len: 14
d_gene: -
j_gene: TRBJ2-7
abundance: -
CDR3aa: CATGGTESSYEQYF
CDR3nt: TGTGCCACCGGAGGGACAGAATCCTCCTACGAGCAGTACTTC

v_gene: TRBV19
len: 13
d_gene: -
j_gene: TRBJ1-2
abundance: once
CDR3aa: CASSVQGGDGYTF
CDR3nt: TGTGCCAGTAGTGTCCAAGGAGGGGACGGCTACACCTTC

v_gene: TRBV6-5
len: 13
d_gene: -
j_gene: TRBJ1-2
abundance: -
CDR3aa: CASSYGQAYGYTF
CDR3nt: TGTGCCAGCAGTTATGGACAAGCCTATGGCTACACCTTC

v_gene: TRBV6-5
len: 14
d_gene: -
j_gene: TRBJ1-1
abundance: -
CDR3aa: CASSGQAPNTEAFF
CDR3nt: TGTGCCAGCAGCGGGCAGGCACCGAACACTGAAGCTTTCTTT

v_gene: TRBV7-8
len: 15
d_gene: TRBD2
j_gene: TRBJ2-1
abundance: -
CDR3aa: CASSYTSGGVNEQFF
CDR3nt: TGTGCCAGCAGCTACACTAGCGGGGGGGTAAATGAGCAGTTCTTC

v_gene: TRBV7-9
len: 13
d_gene: -
j_gene: TRBJ1-2
abundance: -
CDR3aa: CASSLEIGSGYTF
CDR3nt: TGTGCCAGCAGCTTAGAGATAGGGAGCGGCTACACCTTC

v_gene: TRBV11-2
len: 15
d_gene: -
j_gene: TRBJ1-2
abundance: -
CDR3aa: CASSPQGQANYGYTF
CDR3nt: TGTGCCAGCAGCCCCCAAGGCCAGGCTAACTATGGCTACACCTTC

v_gene: TRBV6-2/TRBV6-3
len: 15
d_gene: -
j_gene: TRBJ1-6
abundance: once
CDR3aa: CASSSWSSYNSPLHF
CDR3nt: TGTGCCAGCAGTTCTTGGAGCTCCTATAATTCACCCCTCCACTTT

v_gene: TRBV27
len: 14
d_gene: -
j_gene: TRBJ1-1
abundance: -
CDR3aa: CASSRHGQNTEAFF
CDR3nt: TGTGCCAGCAGTCGGCACGGACAGAACACTGAAGCTTTCTTT

v_gene: TRBV9
len: 18
d_gene: -
j_gene: TRBJ2-2
abundance: -
CDR3aa: CASSAPGVGKAGTGELFF
CDR3nt: TGTGCCAGCAGCGCGCCAGGAGTGGGCAAAGCGGGCACCGGGGAGCTGTTTTTT

v_gene: TRBV21-1
len: 12
d_gene: -
j_gene: TRBJ1-1
abundance: -
CDR3aa: CASSKVDREAFF
CDR3nt: TGTGCCAGCAGCAAAGTTGACAGAGAAGCTTTCTTT

v_gene: TRBV5-6
len: 15
d_gene: -
j_gene: TRBJ1-4
abundance: once
CDR3aa: CASSAAGGSNEKLFF
CDR3nt: TGTGCCAGCAGCGCCGCCGGGGGATCTAATGAAAAACTGTTTTTT

v_gene: TRBV3-1/TRBV3-2
len: 16
d_gene: TRBD1
j_gene: TRBJ1-2
abundance: -
CDR3aa: CASSQVGDRFNYGYTF
CDR3nt: TGTGCCAGCAGCCAAGTGGGGGACAGATTTAACTATGGCTACACCTTC

v_gene: TRBV5-1
len: 14
d_gene: -
j_gene: TRBJ1-2
abundance: -
CDR3aa: CASSPGAMVDGYTF
CDR3nt: TGCGCCAGCAGCCCCGGCGCAATGGTGGATGGCTACACCTTC

v_gene: TRBV6-5
len: 13
d_gene: -
j_gene: TRBJ1-2
abundance: -
CDR3aa: CASSKRGPLGYTF
CDR3nt: TGTGCCAGCTCAAAACGGGGTCCGTTAGGCTACACCTTC

v_gene: TRBV15
len: 14
d_gene: -
j_gene: TRBJ2-7
abundance: -
CDR3aa: CATSRDHGAYEQYF
CDR3nt: TGTGCCACCAGCAGAGATCACGGAGCGTACGAGCAGTACTTC

v_gene: TRBV2
len: 15
d_gene: -
j_gene: TRBJ1-5
abundance: -
CDR3aa: CATQGGPQQSQPQHF
CDR3nt: TGTGCCACCCAAGGGGGGCCCCAACAGAGTCAGCCCCAGCATTTT

v_gene: TRBV6-6
len: 13
d_gene: -
j_gene: TRBJ2-7
abundance: -
CDR3aa: CASSYSYGHEQYF
CDR3nt: TGTGCCAGCAGTTACTCGTATGGGCACGAGCAGTACTTC

v_gene: TRBV7-2
len: 14
d_gene: TRBD2
j_gene: TRBJ2-3
abundance: -
CDR3aa: CATLSGRPANTQYF
CDR3nt: TGTGCCACTCTTAGCGGGAGACCGGCAAATACGCAGTATTTT

v_gene: TRBV5-1
len: 17
d_gene: TRBD1
j_gene: TRBJ2-3
abundance: -
CDR3aa: CASSRSPTGWDTDTQYF
CDR3nt: TGCGCCAGCAGCCGTAGCCCGACAGGGTGGGACACAGATACGCAGTATTTT

v_gene: TRBV7-2
len: 15
d_gene: -
j_gene: TRBJ2-3
abundance: -
CDR3aa: CASSWVQSHTDTQYF
CDR3nt: TGTGCCAGCAGCTGGGTGCAGTCGCACACAGATACGCAGTATTTT

v_gene: TRBV7-3
len: 18
d_gene: TRBD2
j_gene: TRBJ2-5
abundance: -
CDR3aa: CASSQNGVAGGPQETQYF
CDR3nt: TGTGCCAGCAGCCAGAACGGGGTAGCGGGAGGGCCGCAAGAGACCCAGTACTTC

v_gene: TRBV7-3
len: 11
d_gene: -
j_gene: TRBJ2-5
abundance: -
CDR3aa: CASLLEETQYF
CDR3nt: TGTGCCAGCTTGCTCGAAGAGACCCAGTACTTC

v_gene: TRBV13
len: 13
d_gene: -
j_gene: TRBJ1-1
abundance: once
CDR3aa: CASSLMKNTEAFF
CDR3nt: TGTGCCAGCAGCTTAATGAAAAACACTGAAGCTTTCTTT

v_gene: TRBV27
len: 15
d_gene: -
j_gene: TRBJ1-1
abundance: -
CDR3aa: CASSLTRKPDTRAFF
CDR3nt: TGTGCCAGCAGTTTAACTCGCAAACCCGACACAAGAGCTTTCTTT

v_gene: TRBV4-1
len: 14
d_gene: -
j_gene: TRBJ1-5
abundance: -
CDR3aa: CASSLTPVGQPQHF
CDR3nt: TGCGCCAGCAGCCTCACCCCGGTTGGTCAGCCCCAGCATTTT

v_gene: TRBV6-5
len: 14
d_gene: TRBD2
j_gene: TRBJ2-7
abundance: -
CDR3aa: CASRPSGGNYEQYF
CDR3nt: TGTGCCAGCAGGCCCTCGGGGGGGAATTACGAGCAGTACTTC

v_gene: TRBV18
len: 15
d_gene: TRBD1
j_gene: TRBJ1-4
abundance: -
CDR3aa: CASSPTNDRGKKLFF
CDR3nt: TGTGCCAGCTCACCAACGAACGACAGGGGGAAGAAACTGTTTTTT

v_gene: TRBV9
len: 13
d_gene: -
j_gene: TRBJ2-2
abundance: -
CDR3aa: CASSVEVGGELFF
CDR3nt: TGTGCCAGCAGCGTAGAAGTTGGCGGGGAGCTGTTTTTT

v_gene: TRBV6-2/TRBV6-3
len: 12
d_gene: -
j_gene: TRBJ2-5
abundance: -
CDR3aa: CASSSTAGTQYF
CDR3nt: TGTGCCAGCAGTTCAACAGCCGGGACCCAGTACTTC

v_gene: TRBV4-1
len: 14
d_gene: TRBD1
j_gene: TRBJ2-7
abundance: -
CDR3aa: CASSTRQGAYEQYF
CDR3nt: TGCGCCAGCAGCACCCGACAGGGGGCCTACGAGCAGTACTTC

v_gene: TRBV6-1
len: 16
d_gene: -
j_gene: TRBJ2-7
abundance: -
CDR3aa: CASSEAWLGESYEQYF
CDR3nt: TGTGCCAGCAGTGAAGCCTGGCTAGGGGAATCCTACGAGCAGTACTTC

v_gene: TRBV4-1
len: 17
d_gene: -
j_gene: TRBJ2-1
abundance: -
CDR3aa: CASSQETGASSYNEQFF
CDR3nt: TGCGCCAGCAGCCAAGAGACGGGAGCGTCCTCCTACAATGAGCAGTTCTTC

v_gene: TRBV4-3
len: 18
d_gene: TRBD2
j_gene: TRBJ2-1
abundance: -
CDR3aa: CASSQEGVLAGVRNEQFF
CDR3nt: TGCGCCAGCAGCCAGGAGGGGGTACTAGCGGGAGTTAGGAATGAGCAGTTCTTC

v_gene: TRBV9
len: 14
d_gene: TRBD1
j_gene: TRBJ1-1
abundance: -
CDR3aa: CASSSDRANTEAFF
CDR3nt: TGTGCCAGCAGCTCCGACAGGGCGAACACTGAAGCTTTCTTT

v_gene: TRBV5-1
len: 14
d_gene: TRBD1
j_gene: TRBJ1-1
abundance: -
CDR3aa: CASSLPTGDTEAFF
CDR3nt: TGCGCCAGCAGCTTGCCGACAGGGGACACTGAAGCTTTCTTT

v_gene: TRBV9
len: 18
d_gene: TRBD2
j_gene: TRBJ2-4
abundance: -
CDR3aa: CASSQRLAGWGAKNIQYF
CDR3nt: TGTGCCAGCAGCCAGAGACTAGCGGGGTGGGGGGCCAAAAACATTCAGTACTTC

v_gene: TRBV24-1
len: 14
d_gene: TRBD1
j_gene: TRBJ1-1
abundance: -
CDR3aa: CATNGGRGLTEAFF
CDR3nt: TGTGCCACCAATGGGGGCAGGGGGTTAACTGAAGCTTTCTTT